The source of this T cell receptor (beta chain) is a study of PD-L1 blockade in urothelial cancer. Study summary: Male sex and bladder-origin urothelial cancer characterized about 85% of the roughly 29 patients. Samples of blood were analyzed 3 weeks (second dose) and 6 weeks after treatment start. Peripheral blood specimens exhibited a median yield of around 150,000 T cells.

Data came from immunoSEQ multiplex PCR; TCRdb stores just in-frame clones and leaves some out. The sample contains tens of thousands of clones, 75% to 95% of which appear only once. As for this clone: Other nucleotide sequences from this sample produce the same CDR3.

The trim removed 0 bases at V and 3 bases at J, leaving 3 bases unmatched. Per the germline V gene, CDR1 is SGDLS and CDR2 is YYNGEE. This CDR3 has 15 amino acids. Time point here: peripheral blood 6 weeks after treatment start. The number of samples from each patient was between 1 and 8, taken pretreatment and on-treatment. The sequences come from PBMCs, collected around atezolizumab (anti-PD-L1) treatment. The chain has TRBV9 and TRBJ2-1; 7 bases fit TRBD2. This sequence originates from a woman at least 80 years old with urothelial cancer. CDR3 loop: CASSVVGGSYNEQFF. CDR3 DNA: TGTGCCAGCAGCGTAGTAGGCGGGAGCTACAATGAGCAGTTCTTC.